This TCR beta chain was captured by sequencing in a study of blood T cell repertoires in COVID-19. The V and J ends lost 4 bases and 0 bases, in that order; junction bases with no gene match: 7. CDR1 and CDR2 from the germline V gene are KGHDR and SFDVKD. The CDR3 spans 16 residues. Some clones are missing from TCRdb's copy, which holds only in-frame ones; the method was immunoSEQ multiplex PCR. The data show 310,000 or so clones, around 90% seen once. The rearrangement links TRBV24-1 to TRBJ1-1, with 7 bases that match TRBD1. The TCR originated in a young woman who had recovered from COVID-19. Sample: PBMCs or T cells enriched from blood (not recorded which). The CDR3 spells CATSDDREPMNTEAFF. The CDR3 DNA reads as TGTGCCACCAGTGACGACAGGGAACCCATGAACACTGAAGCTTTCTTT.